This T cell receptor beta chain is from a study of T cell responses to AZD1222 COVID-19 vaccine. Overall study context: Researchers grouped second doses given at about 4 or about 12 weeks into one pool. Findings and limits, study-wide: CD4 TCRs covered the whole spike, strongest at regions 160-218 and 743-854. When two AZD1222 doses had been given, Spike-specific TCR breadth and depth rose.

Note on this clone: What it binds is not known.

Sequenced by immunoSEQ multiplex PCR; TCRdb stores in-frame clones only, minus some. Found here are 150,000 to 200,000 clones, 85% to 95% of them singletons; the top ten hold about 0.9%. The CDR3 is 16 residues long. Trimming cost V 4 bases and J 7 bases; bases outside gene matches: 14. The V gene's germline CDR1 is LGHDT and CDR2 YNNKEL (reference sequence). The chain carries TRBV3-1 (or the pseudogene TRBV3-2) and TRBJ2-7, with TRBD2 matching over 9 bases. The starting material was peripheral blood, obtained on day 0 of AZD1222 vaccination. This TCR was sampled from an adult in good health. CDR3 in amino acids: CASSPAGGQLIREQYF. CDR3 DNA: TGTGCCAGCAGCCCAGCGGGGGGTCAGCTAATACGGGAGCAGTACTTC.